This T cell receptor (beta chain) comes out of a study of OX40 agonist ivuxolimab in advanced cancers. The wider study: Allowance was made for prior anti-PD-1, anti-PD-L1 or anti-CTLA-4 therapy, and around 41% had some. Partial responses, seen in three patients, involved one hepatocellular carcinoma and two cutaneous melanomas. Study-level findings and limits: Clonal expansion in partial responders at 0.1-3.0 mg/kg ranked among the lowest.

Drawing of blood for sampling happened at baseline, at cycle 4 day 1, and at cycle 7 day 1. In germline, CDR1 is ENHRY, CDR2 SYGVKD. V was shortened by 10 bases and J by 4 bases, with 23 bases between the two germline ends. The CDR3 loop spans 15 amino acids. A note on this clone: As yet, its antigen is unknown.

The data were produced by immunoSEQ multiplex PCR, yet TCRdb's version contains in-frame clones alone and is incomplete. The data contain about 80,000 clones, about 92% of them seen just once; the ten biggest clones take up 0.15% to 0.2%. The sequence was obtained from an adult with an advanced solid tumor such as melanoma, head and neck, liver or kidney cancer. The chain uses TRBV10-3 and TRBJ2-7; D is perhaps TRBD1 (8 bases). Sequences were derived from CD4+ or CD8+ T cells sorted from blood, sampled in a trial of the OX40 agonist ivuxolimab. CDR3 sequence reads: CATHQTGQGGYEQYF. CDR3 coding DNA: TGTGCCACCCATCAAACCGGACAGGGAGGGTACGAGCAGTACTTC.